This T cell receptor (beta chain) came from a study of blood T cell repertoires in COVID-19. The overall study: Samples came from the United States, Italy and Spain, spanning acute and convalescent COVID-19. T cells, B-cell-depleted T cells, or PBMCs provided the cDNA or gDNA that served as material.

Per the original data handling: Reference gene primer amplification yielded estimated nucleated cell counts. Profiling relied on immunoSEQ multiplex PCR, and the TCRdb table lists in-frame clones only, not all of them. The D gene and trimming were derived from the DNA, and the V and J assignments and clone size from that table. The table records 270,000 or so clones, 84% of them present only once. Germline CDR1 SGHRS, CDR2 YFSETQ. CDR3 size: 16 residues. After removal of 1 base from V and 0 bases from J, the junction contained 6 bases not matched to a gene. The sequenced material came from peripheral blood. The source of this sequence is a human donor in a cohort sampled during active COVID-19. The chain is built from TRBV5-1 and TRBJ2-7; 8 nucleotides line up with TRBD2. CDR3 DNA sequence: TGCGCCAGCAGCTTGACCGCAGCGGGGGCCTCCTACGAGCAGTACTTC. Translating gives CASSLTAAGASYEQYF.